This passage covers 5 T cell receptor beta chains from one sample sequenced in a study of CD8 T cells in Susac syndrome. An amount of RNA that ranged from roughly 0.45 to 1 ug was reverse transcribed with random hexamers. In TCRdb, the immunoSEQ multiplex PCR reads were re-called with MiXCR into one record per CDR3 protein. The sample comprises a few hundred thousand distinct CDR3 sequences, 95% of which are singletons, and 0.08% to 0.095% rests with the top ten. The sample consisted of CD4+ T cells from PBMCs. Every receptor here comes from a human donor with multiple sclerosis.

This clonotype was seen just once. This chain links TRBV12-3 or TRBV12-4 with TRBJ2-5; 8 bases are shared with TRBD1. V gave up 5 bases and J gave up 5 bases; unmatched junction bases: 4. CDR3 size: 13 residues. CDR3 sequence (DNA): TGTGCCAGCAGTCCAAACAGGGGGGAGACCCAGTACTTC. It is translated as CASSPNRGETQYF.

This chain links TRBV20-1 with TRBJ2-7, with 10 bases that match TRBD1. The CDR3 has 14 residues. V was pared by 6 bases and J by 5 bases, with 10 bases of the junction left unmatched. Per the germline V gene, CDR1 is DFQATT and CDR2 is SNEGSKA (reference sequence). CDR3 sequence: CSASPGTGVHEQYF. CDR3 DNA sequence: TGCAGTGCGAGTCCCGGGACAGGGGTCCACGAGCAGTACTTC.

The sample holds a few counts of this clonotype. The CDR3 loop is CASSSPGQETQYF. The CDR3 DNA reads as TGTGCCAGCAGTTCCCCAGGCCAAGAGACCCAGTACTTC. The genes are TRBV25-1 and TRBJ2-5; D unclear. CDR3 length: 13 amino acids. In germline, CDR1 is MGHDK, CDR2 SYGVNS. V lost 5 bases, J lost 1 base, and 8 bases lay in between.

The V gene is TRBV30, the J gene TRBJ2-1; 8 bases map to TRBD2. Losses at the gene ends were 2 bases for V and 0 bases for J; bases not matched to a gene: 6. Germline-derived CDR1 and CDR2 are GTSNPN and SVGIG (reference sequence). This CDR3 spans 16 amino acids. The chain's CDR3 is CAWSLYGRASYNEQFF. DNA for the CDR3: TGTGCCTGGAGTCTGTACGGGAGGGCCTCCTACAATGAGCAGTTCTTC.

V and J are TRBV3-1 and TRBJ2-5, with 9 nucleotides matching TRBD2. Germline V lookup: CDR1 LGHDT, CDR2 YNNKEL (reference sequence). The CDR3 length is 16 residues. V shed 2 bases, J shed 4 bases, and the junction held 8 bases outside the gene matches. The CDR3 bases are TGTGCCAGCAGCCAAAGTATAACAGCGGGAGGAGAGACCCAGTACTTC. Its translation is CASSQSITAGGETQYF.